Below, 18 T cell receptor beta chains from the same sample are listed, as sequenced in a study of cytomegalovirus exposure and HLA in healthy donors. Primers: 60 Vbeta forward and 13 Jbeta reverse. Sequencing was performed with immunoSEQ multiplex PCR; in TCRdb, only in-frame clones are kept and a portion is missing. The table records roughly 180,000 clones, just under 80% of them present only once. Sequences were obtained from PBMCs. Receptors were obtained from a woman aged 30 to 39 in good health and CMV-seronegative.

The chain carries TRBV6-5 and TRBJ1-5, with D perhaps matching TRBD1 (5 bases). There are 16 residues in the CDR3. Germline V gene lookup returns CDR1 MNHEY and CDR2 SVGAGI. The V end lost 2 bases, the J end lost 6 bases, and 17 bases lay between the germline ends. CDR3: CASSYSRFRGGQPQHF. As DNA, the CDR3 is TGTGCCAGCAGTTACAGCCGGTTCCGCGGGGGTCAGCCCCAGCATTTT.

The chain carries TRBV4-1 and TRBJ1-5; D remains unclear. The CDR3 runs to 14 residues. CDR1 MGHRA and CDR2 YSYEKL come from the germline V gene. Deletions cut 2 bases from V and 0 bases from J, with 5 bases between. The DNA for the CDR3 is TGCGCCAGCAGCCAACCAGTTAGCAATCAGCCCCAGCATTTT. Translation: CASSQPVSNQPQHF.

This clone has just a few counts. The rearrangement links TRBV7-2 to TRBJ2-1, with 9 bases lining up with TRBD1. The V gene end was trimmed by 5 bases and the J gene end by 8 bases; junction bases not matched to a gene: 4. Germline loops: CDR1 SGHTA, CDR2 FQGNSA. There are 13 residues in the CDR3. CDR3 DNA: TGTGCCAGCAGCATAAGACAGGGGGATGAGCAGTTCTTC. It codes for CASSIRQGDEQFF.

This sequence joins TRBV9 and TRBJ2-1; D is undetermined. The V end was cut by 4 bases, the J end by 0 bases, with 11 bases between. This CDR3 comprises 15 residues. The germline V gene has CDR1 SGDLS and CDR2 YYNGEE. The CDR3 coding sequence is TGTGCCAGCAGCCCCCCCGGTTCCTCCTACAATGAGCAGTTCTTC. Amino acid sequence: CASSPPGSSYNEQFF.

The gene calls are TRBV5-1 and TRBJ2-7; TRBD1 agrees at 8 bases. The CDR3 is 16 residues long. With V trimmed by 0 bases and J by 3 bases, 8 bases remained unmatched. Per germline, CDR1 SGHRS and CDR2 YFSETQ. CDR3 nucleotides: TGCGCCAGCAGCTTGGATCCGGACAGGGTAGGCTACGAGCAGTACTTC. Its protein product is CASSLDPDRVGYEQYF.

A few counts support this clone. The chain is built from TRBV5-6 and TRBJ2-3, with 10 nucleotides matching TRBD2. CDR3 length: 15 residues. V lost 4 bases and J lost 5; bases outside the gene matches: 7. CDR1 is SGHDT, CDR2 YYEEEE, per germline. The CDR3 nucleotides are TGTGCCAGCAGCGGTAGCGGGGGGCATGAAGATACGCAGTATTTT. Its protein product is CASSGSGGHEDTQYF.

This rearrangement joins TRBV10-1 to TRBJ1-1; 7 bases fit TRBD1. CDR3 size: 15 residues. With V trimmed by 3 bases and J by 3 bases, 7 bases remained unmatched. Germline values: CDR1 WNHNN, CDR2 SYGVQD (reference sequence). The CDR3 here is CASSDGPQGDTEAFF. Written as DNA, the CDR3 is TGCGCCAGCAGTGACGGACCCCAGGGGGACACTGAAGCTTTCTTT.

The gene calls are TRBV19 and TRBJ2-5, with 9 bases identical to TRBD1. The germline V gene encodes CDR1 LNHDA and CDR2 SQIVND (reference sequence). Unmatched junction bases numbered 3, after V lost 5 bases and J lost 2 bases. This CDR3 contains 14 residues. The CDR3 loop is CASSPDRGQETQYF. In DNA, the CDR3 is TGTGCCAGTAGTCCGGACAGGGGACAAGAGACCCAGTACTTC.

The chain uses TRBV21-1 and TRBJ1-4. TRBV21-1 is designated a pseudogene. The CDR3 runs to 16 residues. The CDR3: CASSKNETPWREKLFF. The CDR3 DNA reads as TGTGCCAGCAGCAAAAACGAAACCCCCTGGCGGGAAAAACTGTTTTTT.

CDR3 sequence (DNA): TGTGCCAGCAGCAACCCGGGACTAGCGGGGGGCCAATGGCAGTACTTC. This sequence encodes CASSNPGLAGGQWQYF. The chain has TRBV7-9 and TRBJ2-7, with 15 bases aligning to TRBD2. CDR1 is SEHNR and CDR2 is FQNEAQ in the germline V gene (reference sequence). The CDR3 runs to 16 residues. J gave up 9 bases and V 5 bases, and 11 bases lay outside the gene matches.

This clone has just one count. The chain employs TRBV20-1 and TRBJ2-7; TRBD2 might be the D (5 bases). CDR3 length: 11 residues. Trimming left V 1 base short and J 10 bases short, with 11 bases between. Germline CDR1 and CDR2: DFQATT and SNEGSKA (reference sequence). CDR3 residues: CSARGGPRQYF. The CDR3 DNA sequence: TGCAGTGCTAGAGGAGGGCCAAGACAGTACTTC.

The V gene is TRBV19, the J gene TRBJ2-7; 7 nucleotides line up with TRBD1. Unmatched junction bases numbered 6, after V lost 8 bases and J lost 2 bases. The germline V gene has CDR1 LNHDA and CDR2 SQIVND (reference sequence). There are 13 residues in the CDR3. The CDR3 here is CASRLTGTYEQYF. In nucleotides, the CDR3 is TGTGCCAGTCGATTGACAGGGACCTACGAGCAGTACTTC.

The V and J genes are TRBV27 and TRBJ1-1; 8 positions match TRBD1. V lost 5 bases to trimming and J lost 5 bases; unmatched junction nucleotides: 1. CDR1 and CDR2 (germline): MNHEY, SMNVEV (reference sequence). This CDR3 comprises 12 residues. The CDR3 coding sequence is TGTGCCAGCAGTACAGGGGGGACTGAAGCTTTCTTT. Translating gives CASSTGGTEAFF.

This chain uses TRBV29-1 with TRBJ2-5; the match to TRBD1 covers 12 bases. Germline CDR1 SQVTM, CDR2 ANQGSEA. The CDR3 has 15 residues. V gave up 3 bases and J gave up 3 bases; unmatched junction bases: 5. The CDR3 DNA is TGCAGCGTTGATGGCGGGACAGGGGGCAAAGAGACCCAGTACTTC. Its protein is CSVDGGTGGKETQYF. Variable domain in full (rest from reference TRBV29-1 and TRBJ2-5): SAVISQKPSRDICQRGTSLTIQCQVDSQVTMMFWYRQQPGQSLTLIATANQGSEATYESGFVIDKFPISRPNLTFSTLTVSNMSPEDSSIYLCSVDGGTGGKETQYFGPGTRLLVL.

The chain employs TRBV9 and TRBJ2-2; 9 nucleotides agree with TRBD2. V trimming: 0 bases; J trimming: 7 bases; junction bases outside the gene matches: 4. The CDR3 extends over 15 amino acids. Germline V gene sequence: CDR1 SGDLS, CDR2 YYNGEE. CDR3 loop: CASSVEAGGHGELFF. The CDR3 coding sequence is TGTGCCAGCAGCGTAGAGGCGGGGGGGCACGGGGAGCTGTTTTTT.

The chain recombines TRBV18 with TRBJ1-6; 8 bases line up with TRBD1. With V trimmed by 6 bases and J by 9 bases, 13 bases remained unmatched. This CDR3 spans 16 amino acids. Germline values: CDR1 KGHSH, CDR2 LQKENI. The CDR3 here is CASSPTRGQGTSPLHF. The CDR3 DNA is TGTGCCAGCTCGCCAACCCGAGGACAGGGTACTTCACCCCTCCACTTT.

The chain combines TRBV4-2 with TRBJ2-1; 9 nucleotides agree with TRBD1. Trimming cost V 1 base and J 7 bases; bases outside gene matches: 8. The CDR3 runs to 16 residues. From germline, CDR1 is LGHNA and CDR2 YNFKEQ. In DNA form, the CDR3 reads TGTGCCAGCAGCCAAGCGTCCGGGACAGGGATGAATGAGCAGTTCTTC. Translating it yields CASSQASGTGMNEQFF.

This clone showed up just once. This chain's CDR3 is CASSVARGTEAFF. The CDR3, as DNA: TGTGCCAGCAGTGTGGCCAGGGGGACTGAAGCTTTCTTT. This chain connects TRBV2 to TRBJ1-1, with 7 bases that match TRBD1. With 4 bases clipped from V and 5 bases from J, the junction kept 4 bases outside the gene matches. The CDR3 consists of 13 residues. Germline V gene sequence: CDR1 SNHLY, CDR2 FYNNEI.